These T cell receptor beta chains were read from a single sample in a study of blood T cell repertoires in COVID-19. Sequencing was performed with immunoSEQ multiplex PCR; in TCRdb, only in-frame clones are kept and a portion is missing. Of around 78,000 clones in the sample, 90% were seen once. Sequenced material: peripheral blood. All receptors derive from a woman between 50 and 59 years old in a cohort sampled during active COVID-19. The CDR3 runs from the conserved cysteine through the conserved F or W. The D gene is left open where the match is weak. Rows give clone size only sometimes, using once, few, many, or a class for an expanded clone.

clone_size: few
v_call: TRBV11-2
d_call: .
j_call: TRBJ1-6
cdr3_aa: CASSPQGKKPHF
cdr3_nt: TGTGCCAGCAGCCCACAGGGAAAAAAACCCCACTTT

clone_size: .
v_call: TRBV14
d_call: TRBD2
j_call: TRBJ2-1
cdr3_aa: CASSPGGAGSPPPRFF
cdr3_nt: TGTGCCAGCAGCCCCGGAGGAGCGGGATCCCCTCCGCCTCGATTCTTC

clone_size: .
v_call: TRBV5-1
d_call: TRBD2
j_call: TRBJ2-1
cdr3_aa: CASSLETSGYNEQFF
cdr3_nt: TGCGCCAGCAGCCTAGAGACTAGCGGCTACAATGAGCAGTTCTTC

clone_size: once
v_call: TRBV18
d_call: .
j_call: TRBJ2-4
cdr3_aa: CASSPLGEGDIQYF
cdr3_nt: TGTGCCAGCTCACCACTAGGGGAAGGGGACATTCAGTACTTC

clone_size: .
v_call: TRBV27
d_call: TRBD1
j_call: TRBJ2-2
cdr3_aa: CASSLPRDRQTGELFF
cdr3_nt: TGTGCCAGCAGTTTACCCCGGGACAGGCAAACCGGGGAGCTGTTTTTT

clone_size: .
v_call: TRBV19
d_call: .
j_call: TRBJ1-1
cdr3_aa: CASTPRKSTPNTEAFF
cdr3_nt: TGTGCCAGTACCCCGAGAAAGAGCACTCCGAACACTGAAGCTTTCTTT

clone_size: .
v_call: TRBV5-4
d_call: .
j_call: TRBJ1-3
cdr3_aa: CASSPGTHSGNTIYF
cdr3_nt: TGTGCCAGCAGCCCTGGGACACACTCTGGAAACACCATATATTTT

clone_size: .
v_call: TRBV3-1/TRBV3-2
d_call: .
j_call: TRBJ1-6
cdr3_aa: CASSQTGRNSPLHF
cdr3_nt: TGTGCCAGCAGCCAAACAGGGCGGAATTCACCCCTCCACTTT

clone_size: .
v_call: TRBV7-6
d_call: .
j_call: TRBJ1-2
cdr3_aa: CASSLEDSLYGYTF
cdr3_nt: TGTGCCAGCAGCTTAGAAGACAGCCTCTATGGCTACACCTTC

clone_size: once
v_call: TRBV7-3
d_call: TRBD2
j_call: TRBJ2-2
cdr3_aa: CASSATSGSLPNTGELFF
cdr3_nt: TGTGCCAGCAGCGCGACTAGCGGGTCCCTTCCAAACACCGGGGAGCTGTTTTTT

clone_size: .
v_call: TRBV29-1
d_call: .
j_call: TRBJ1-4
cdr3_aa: CSVSRGGIDEKLFF
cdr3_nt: TGCAGCGTTTCCCGGGGGGGGATCGATGAAAAACTGTTTTTT

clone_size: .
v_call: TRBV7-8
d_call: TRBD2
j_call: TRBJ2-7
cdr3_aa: CASSPPGAGGPGEQYF
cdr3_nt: TGTGCCAGCAGCCCCCCGGGTGCGGGAGGGCCGGGAGAGCAGTACTTC

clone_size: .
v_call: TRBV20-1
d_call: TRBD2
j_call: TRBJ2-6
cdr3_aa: CSASPRGSGKTGANVLTF
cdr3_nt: TGCAGTGCTAGTCCCCGGGGCAGCGGGAAGACTGGGGCCAACGTCCTGACTTTC

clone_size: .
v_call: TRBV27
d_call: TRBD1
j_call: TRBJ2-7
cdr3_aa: CASSEGGQASNEQYF
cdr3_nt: TGTGCCAGCAGCGAGGGGGGACAGGCCTCCAACGAGCAGTACTTC

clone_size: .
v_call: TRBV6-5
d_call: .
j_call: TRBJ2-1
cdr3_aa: CAIGRDLYNEQFF
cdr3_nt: TGTGCCATCGGCCGGGACTTGTACAATGAGCAGTTCTTC

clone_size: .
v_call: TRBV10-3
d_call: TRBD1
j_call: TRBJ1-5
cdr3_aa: CAIRAGKGANQPQHF
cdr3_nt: TGTGCCATCAGGGCAGGAAAGGGGGCCAATCAGCCCCAGCATTTT

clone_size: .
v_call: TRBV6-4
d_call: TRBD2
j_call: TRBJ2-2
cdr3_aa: CASSDWTSGKPGELFF
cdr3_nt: TGTGCCAGCAGTGACTGGACTAGCGGGAAGCCCGGGGAGCTGTTTTTT

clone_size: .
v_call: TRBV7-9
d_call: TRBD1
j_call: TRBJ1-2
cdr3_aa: CASTPQGIYGYTF
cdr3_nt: TGTGCCAGCACCCCACAGGGGATCTATGGCTACACCTTC

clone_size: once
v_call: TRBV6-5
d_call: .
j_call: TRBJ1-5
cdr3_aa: CASRFSDIPGQPQHF
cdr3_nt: TGTGCCAGCAGATTCTCCGACATCCCCGGTCAGCCCCAGCATTTT

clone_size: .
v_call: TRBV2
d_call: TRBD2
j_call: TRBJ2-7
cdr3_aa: CASSFSSGRGGEQYF
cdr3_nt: TGTGCCAGCAGTTTCTCTAGCGGGAGAGGAGGCGAGCAGTACTTC

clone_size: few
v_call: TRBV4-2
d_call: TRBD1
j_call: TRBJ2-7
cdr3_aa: CASSQEGTGGFYEQYF
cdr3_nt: TGTGCCAGCAGCCAAGAAGGGACAGGGGGCTTCTACGAGCAGTACTTC

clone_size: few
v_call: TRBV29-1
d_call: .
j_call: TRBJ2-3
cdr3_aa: CSVVRGGTDTQYF
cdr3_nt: TGCAGCGTTGTTAGAGGGGGTACAGATACGCAGTATTTT

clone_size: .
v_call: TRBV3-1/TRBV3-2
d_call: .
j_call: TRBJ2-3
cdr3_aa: CASSQGNLATQYF
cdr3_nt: TGTGCCAGCAGCCAAGGTAATCTAGCTACGCAGTATTTT

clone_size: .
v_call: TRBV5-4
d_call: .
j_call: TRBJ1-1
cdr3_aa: CASFRGGRGEMNTEAFF
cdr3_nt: TGTGCCAGCTTCCGGGGGGGGCGCGGGGAGATGAACACTGAAGCTTTCTTT

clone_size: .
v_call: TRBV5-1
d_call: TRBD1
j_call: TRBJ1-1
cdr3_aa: CASSLEAGGEITEAFF
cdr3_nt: TGCGCCAGCAGCTTGGAGGCAGGGGGCGAGATCACTGAAGCTTTCTTT

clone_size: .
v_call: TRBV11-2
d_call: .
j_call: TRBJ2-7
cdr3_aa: CASSPPGEQYF
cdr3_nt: TGTGCCAGCAGCCCCCCCGGGGAGCAGTACTTC

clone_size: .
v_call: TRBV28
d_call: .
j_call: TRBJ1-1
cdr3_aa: CASSSLWGGLNTEAFF
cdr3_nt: TGTGCCAGCAGTTCTCTCTGGGGGGGCTTGAACACTGAAGCTTTCTTT

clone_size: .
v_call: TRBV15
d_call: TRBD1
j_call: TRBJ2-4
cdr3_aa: CATSRRQGSDLNIQYF
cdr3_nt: TGTGCCACCAGCCGCCGACAGGGAAGTGATTTGAACATTCAGTACTTC

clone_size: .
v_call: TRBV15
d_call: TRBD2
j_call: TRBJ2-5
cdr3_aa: CATSRDGTGGPETQYF
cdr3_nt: TGTGCCACCAGCAGAGATGGAACGGGAGGGCCGGAGACCCAGTACTTC

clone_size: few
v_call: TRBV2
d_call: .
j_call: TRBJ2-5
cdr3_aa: CASSEGQKTQYF
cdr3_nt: TGTGCCAGCAGTGAAGGACAGAAGACCCAGTACTTC

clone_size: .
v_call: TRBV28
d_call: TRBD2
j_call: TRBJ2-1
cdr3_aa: CASSFITSGSMNEQFF
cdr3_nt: TGTGCCAGCAGTTTCATTACTAGCGGGAGTATGAATGAGCAGTTCTTC

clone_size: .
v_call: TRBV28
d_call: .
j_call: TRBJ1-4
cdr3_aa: CASSWTGDEKLFF
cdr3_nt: TGTGCCAGCAGTTGGACGGGAGATGAAAAACTGTTTTTT

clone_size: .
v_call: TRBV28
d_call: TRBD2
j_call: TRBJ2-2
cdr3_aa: CASTTSRNTGELFF
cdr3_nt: TGTGCCAGCACGACTAGCAGGAACACCGGGGAGCTGTTTTTT

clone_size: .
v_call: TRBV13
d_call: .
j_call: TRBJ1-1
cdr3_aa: CASSGRVPGMNTEAFF
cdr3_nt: TGTGCCAGCAGCGGCAGGGTCCCGGGCATGAACACTGAAGCTTTCTTT

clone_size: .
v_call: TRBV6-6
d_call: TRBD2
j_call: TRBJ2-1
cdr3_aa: CASSPGGTSSREQFF
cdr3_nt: TGTGCCAGCAGTCCTGGGGGGACTAGCTCTCGGGAGCAGTTCTTC

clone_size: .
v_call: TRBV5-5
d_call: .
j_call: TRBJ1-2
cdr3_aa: CASSLGGGLSYSYTF
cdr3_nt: TGTGCCAGCAGCTTGGGCGGAGGATTGTCGTATAGTTACACCTTC

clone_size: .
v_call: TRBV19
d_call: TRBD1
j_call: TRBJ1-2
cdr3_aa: CASHLRTGGDDYGYTF
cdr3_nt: TGTGCCAGTCACCTAAGAACAGGGGGCGATGACTATGGCTACACCTTC

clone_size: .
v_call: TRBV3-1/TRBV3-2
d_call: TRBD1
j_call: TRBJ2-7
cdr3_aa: CASSPIGQGVNEQYF
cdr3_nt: TGTGCCAGCAGCCCTATAGGACAGGGGGTTAACGAGCAGTACTTC